These 17 T cell receptor beta chains share one sample of origin, sequenced in a study of regulatory T cells in long-lasting Graves disease. This sample's time point: newly diagnosed GD, antithyroid drugs for less than 3 months. PBMCs were the source of the RNA used for TCR sequencing. Through Arm-PCR of CDR3 regions and iRepertoire HTBI primers, TCR beta libraries were built. One entry per CDR3 protein, called by TCRdb with MiXCR from the multiplex PCR reads. This table holds about 440,000 distinct CDR3 sequences, around 17% found once. These data also featured in a second study, about T cells in Graves' hyperthyroidism and ophthalmopathy.

Sequenced material: peripheral blood mononuclear cells (PBMCs), taken at new diagnosis, from a patient treated with antithyroid drugs. The receptor source for this set is a young woman with Graves disease.

This clonotype has at least ten counts. V and J are TRBV28 and TRBJ1-2, with 8 positions matching TRBD1. CDR3 length: 13 amino acids. The germline V gene encodes CDR1 MDHEN and CDR2 SYDVKM. V shed 6 bases and J 4 bases; nucleotides not matched to a gene: 4. CDR3 coding DNA: TGTGCCAGCAGCCTAGGGACAGGCTATGGCTACACCTTC. Translating gives CASSLGTGYGYTF.

This clonotype came up many times. J is TRBJ2-3 and V is TRBV11-3; 8 positions agree with TRBD1. This CDR3 is built from 16 residues. CDR1 SGHNT and CDR2 YENEEA come from the germline V gene. V shed 1 base, J shed 1 base, and the junction held 4 bases outside the gene matches. CDR3 region: CASSLGDRIGTDTQYF. CDR3 nucleotide sequence: TGTGCCAGCAGCTTAGGGGACAGGATAGGCACAGATACGCAGTATTTT.

This clonotype was seen at least ten times. The chain recombines TRBV6-5 with TRBJ1-4; D unresolved. V dropped 2 bases and J dropped 5 bases, with 12 bases sitting between them. Per germline, CDR1 MNHEY and CDR2 SVGAGI. The CDR3 is 15 residues long. The CDR3 loop reads CASSYTALVNEKLFF. The CDR3 DNA reads as TGTGCCAGCAGTTACACCGCCTTAGTCAATGAAAAACTGTTTTTT.

This clonotype appeared many times. The chain links TRBV7-9 to TRBJ2-3; TRBD1 is a possible D gene (8 bases). Germline V gives CDR1 SEHNR, CDR2 FQNEAQ (reference sequence). Trimming left V 5 bases short and J 5 bases short, with 14 bases between. The CDR3 consists of 14 residues. CDR3 amino acids: CASSTDREGDTQYF. The CDR3 DNA follows: TGTGCCAGCAGCACGGACAGGGAGGGAGATACGCAGTATTTT.

This clonotype was seen ten or more times. The rearrangement links TRBV7-2 to TRBJ1-6; D ambiguous. Germline V gene data show CDR1 as SGHTA and CDR2 as FQGNSA. The CDR3 covers 13 residues. V lost 3 bases to trimming and J lost 11 bases, with 11 bases between them. The CDR3 DNA reads TGTGCCAGCAGCTTTGGCTTTACGGCACCCCTCCACTTT. Translating it yields CASSFGFTAPLHF.

This clonotype came up many times. V usage is TRBV25-1 and J usage is TRBJ2-7, with D uncertain. Trimming removed 0 bases at V and 5 bases at J, with 23 bases between. CDR3 length: 18 residues. CDR1 and CDR2 from the germline V gene are MGHDK and SYGVNS. The CDR3 region is CASSEYIGSRTPVNEQYF. CDR3 coding DNA: TGTGCCAGCAGTGAATATATAGGTTCCAGGACGCCGGTCAACGAGCAGTACTTC.

This clonotype was seen only a few times. V is TRBV6-9 and J is TRBJ1-6, with 7 bases that match TRBD1. Trimming at V came to 3 bases and at J to 8 bases, leaving 10 bases not matched to a gene. Germline values: CDR1 MNHGY, CDR2 SVAAGI. The CDR3 is 16 residues long. This CDR3 is CASSYLGQGDDSPLHF. The CDR3 DNA sequence: TGTGCCAGCAGTTACCTCGGGCAGGGGGATGATTCACCCCTCCACTTT.

This clonotype came up many times. An end of the junction does not agree with germline; a read error may underlie this. This chain links TRBV12-3 or TRBV12-4 with TRBJ2-1; TRBD1 aligns across 8 bases. The CDR3 has 15 amino acids. The CDR3 DNA reads as TGTGCCAGCAGTAGACAGGGGTCCTCCCACAATGAGCAGTTCTTC. Protein product: CASSRQGSSHNEQFF.

This clonotype has a count of ten or more. The chain couples TRBV6-2 or TRBV6-3 to TRBJ2-3; the D call may be TRBD1 or TRBD2 (5 bases each). CDR1 MNHEY and CDR2 SVGEGT come from the germline V gene. Trimming pared 6 bases from V and 3 bases from J, leaving 13 bases between. The CDR3 sequence is 14 residues long. CDR3 DNA sequence: TGTGCCAGCAGGGGGGACGCGGGTACAGATACGCAGTATTTT. It translates to CASRGDAGTDTQYF.

Turning to this clonotype: A single base separates this from a much larger clone, so it may be a read error. The chain has TRBV3-1 and TRBJ1-2; D might be TRBD1 (5 bases). This CDR3 has 14 amino acids. CDR1 is LGHDT, CDR2 YNNKEL, per germline (reference sequence). CDR3 amino acids: CASSPNGGEDGYSF. CDR3 nucleotide sequence: TGTGCCAGCAGCCCCAACGGGGGTGAGGATGGCTACAGCTTC.

V usage is TRBV20-1 and J usage is TRBJ1-2; D perhaps matches TRBD1 (5 bases). V dropped 3 bases and J dropped 7 bases, with 9 bases sitting between them. CDR3 length: 11 amino acids. Germline V gene sequence: CDR1 DFQATT, CDR2 SNEGSKA (reference sequence). The chain's CDR3 is CSARRGGGYTF. The CDR3 DNA reads as TGCAGTGCTAGGCGGGGGGGTGGCTACACCTTC.

Ten or more counts support this clonotype. The chain employs TRBV5-6 and TRBJ2-3; no reliable D call. The germline CDR1 and CDR2 sequences are SGHDT and YYEEEE. CDR3 length: 14 residues. Trimming left V 4 bases short and J 4 bases short, with 13 bases between. The CDR3 is CASSVLGEADTQYF. The CDR3 bases are TGTGCCAGCAGCGTGCTGGGCGAAGCAGATACGCAGTATTTT.

On this clonotype: Germline and junction disagree at one end, which may indicate a read error. This chain uses TRBV2 with TRBJ2-1, with no clear D. This CDR3 comprises 13 residues. CDR1 is SNHLY, CDR2 FYNNEI, per germline. Here the CDR3 reads CASSERVYNEQRF. Here the CDR3 DNA reads TGTGCCAGCAGTGAAAGGGTTTACAATGAGCAGCGCTTC.

This clonotype was seen at least ten times. V and J are TRBV2 and TRBJ1-5; tentative D call: TRBD1 (5 bases). This CDR3 region has 16 residues. V lost 0 bases to trimming and J lost 6 bases, with 15 bases between them. Germline CDR1 reads SNHLY; CDR2 reads FYNNEI. The CDR3 DNA reads TGTGCCAGCAGTGAAGCGCTGAGGGGAGGGGCTCAGCCCCAGCATTTT. Its protein is CASSEALRGGAQPQHF. Full variable domain (remainder filled in from reference TRBV2 and TRBJ1-5): EPEVTQTPSHQVTQMGQEVILRCVPISNHLYFYWYRQILGQKVEFLVSFYNNEISEKSEIFDDQFSVERPDGSNFTLKIRSTKLEDSAMYFCASSEALRGGAQPQHFGDGTRLSIL.

This clonotype appeared many times. The V and J genes are TRBV15 and TRBJ1-1; no firm D call. This CDR3 is 13 amino acids long. Looked up from germline, CDR1 is LNHNV and CDR2 is YYDKDF (reference sequence). Trimming took 0 bases from V and 1 from J, leaving 3 bases between them. For the CDR3, the DNA is TGTGCCACCAGCAGAGAGGGGAACACTGAAGCTTTCTTT. The encoded protein is CATSREGNTEAFF.

Worth noting for this clonotype: This sequence may be a read error, since a much larger clone differs from it by one base. J is TRBJ2-1 and V is TRBV15; 8 nucleotides match TRBD2. The CDR3 spans 14 residues. Germline V lookup: CDR1 LNHNV, CDR2 YYDKDF (reference sequence). The CDR3 sequence is CVTSRRLATDEQFF. DNA of the CDR3: TGTGTCACCAGCAGAAGACTAGCGACAGATGAGCAGTTCTTC.

This chain uses TRBV7-9 with TRBJ2-5; no firm D call. CDR1 is SEHNR and CDR2 is FQNEAQ in the germline V gene (reference sequence). The CDR3 consists of 16 residues. V was pared by 1 base and J by 1 base, with 13 bases between. The CDR3 reads CASSLEVLGPQETQYF. The CDR3 DNA is TGTGCCAGCAGCTTAGAGGTCCTGGGTCCCCAAGAGACCCAGTACTTC.